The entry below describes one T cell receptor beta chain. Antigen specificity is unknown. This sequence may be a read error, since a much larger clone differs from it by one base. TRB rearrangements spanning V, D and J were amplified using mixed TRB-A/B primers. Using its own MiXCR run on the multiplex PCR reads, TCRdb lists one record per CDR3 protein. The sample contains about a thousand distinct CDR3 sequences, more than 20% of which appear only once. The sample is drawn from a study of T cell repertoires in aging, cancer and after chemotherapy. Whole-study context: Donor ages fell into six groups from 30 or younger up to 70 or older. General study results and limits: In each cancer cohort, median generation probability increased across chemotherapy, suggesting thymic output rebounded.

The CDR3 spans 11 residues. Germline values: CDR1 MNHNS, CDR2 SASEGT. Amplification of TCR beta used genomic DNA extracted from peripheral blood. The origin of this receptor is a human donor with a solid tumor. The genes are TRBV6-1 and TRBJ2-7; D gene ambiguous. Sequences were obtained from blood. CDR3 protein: CTSSAPYEQYF. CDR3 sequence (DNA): TGTACCAGCTCAGCGCCCTACGAGCAGTACTTC.